This record looks at one T cell receptor beta chain sequence and its context. Some clones are missing from TCRdb's copy, which holds only in-frame ones; the method was immunoSEQ multiplex PCR. The sample has some 150,000 clones, roughly 89% seen once. This CDR3 has 13 amino acids. The germline V gene encodes CDR1 MNHNS and CDR2 SASEGT. V gave up 4 bases and J gave up 1 base, with 8 bases separating them. The data are from a study of cytomegalovirus exposure and HLA in healthy donors. The sequenced sample consisted of PBMCs. The receptor comes from a man younger than 35 in good health and CMV-seropositive. The chain couples TRBV6-1 to TRBJ2-7; tentative D call: TRBD1 (5 bases). The CDR3 DNA sequence: TGTGCCAGCAGTGGCCAGGGTTCCTACGAGCAGTACTTC. It specifies CASSGQGSYEQYF.